The next 3 T cell receptor beta chains were all read from a single sample in a study of cytomegalovirus exposure and HLA in healthy donors. PCR employed 60 Vbeta and 13 Jbeta primers. The assay was immunoSEQ multiplex PCR, and TCRdb's table has in-frame clones only and misses some. Among approximately 170,000 clones, around 78% were seen once, and the ten largest hold about 1.6%. What was sequenced was PBMCs. All receptors come from a man in his forties or fifties in good health and CMV-seronegative.

The chain links TRBV2 to TRBJ1-3; 8 nucleotides agree with TRBD1. Germline CDR1 is SNHLY and CDR2 is FYNNEI. V lost 5 bases to trimming and J lost 0 bases; unmatched junction nucleotides: 3. There are 15 residues in the CDR3. The CDR3 DNA sequence: TGTGCCAGCAGTACGGACAGGGTCTCTGGAAACACCATATATTTT. Amino acids: CASSTDRVSGNTIYF.

This rearrangement joins TRBV6-1 to TRBJ2-4; D possibly corresponds to TRBD2 (5 bases). The germline V gene encodes CDR1 MNHNS and CDR2 SASEGT. V lost 2 bases, J lost 3 bases, and 17 bases lay in between. This CDR3 region has 17 residues. CDR3 loop: CASSEYGSGKVKNIQYF. DNA for the CDR3: TGTGCCAGCAGTGAATATGGATCGGGGAAGGTCAAAAACATTCAGTACTTC.

This chain links TRBV27 with TRBJ2-1, with TRBD2 matching 10 bases. The germline V gene encodes CDR1 MNHEY and CDR2 SMNVEV (reference sequence). The CDR3 contains 11 residues. CDR3 DNA sequence: TGTGAAGCGGGAGGGCTAGTTGAGCAGTTCTTC. Protein: CEAGGLVEQFF.